The 25 T cell receptor beta chains below were found in one sample sequenced in a study of T cell changes during pregnancy in multiple sclerosis. Here immunoSEQ multiplex PCR was the method, and the copy in TCRdb shows in-frame clones only, minus some. The sample yields approximately 17,000 clones, 84% seen once. The starting material was CD8+ T cells from peripheral blood mononuclear cells, obtained in the second trimester of pregnancy. All receptors come from a female donor in good health, enrolled as a control in a pregnancy study.

The chain has TRBV7-9 and TRBJ2-1, with no clear D. Trimming removed 1 base from V and 10 bases from J, with 11 bases in between. Germline V gene sequence: CDR1 SEHNR, CDR2 FQNEAQ (reference sequence). The CDR3 has 13 amino acids. CDR3 in DNA: TGTGCCAGCAGCTTAGGGAATAGAGCGGAGCAGTTCTTC. Translation: CASSLGNRAEQFF.

The V gene is TRBV7-9, the J gene TRBJ1-4, with 9 bases fitting TRBD1. CDR1 and CDR2 from the germline V gene are SEHNR and FQNEAQ (reference sequence). Trimming removed 4 bases from V and 5 bases from J; junction bases left unmatched: 2. The CDR3 loop spans 14 amino acids. CDR3 residues: CASSSGTGNEKLFF. In DNA form, the CDR3 reads TGTGCCAGCAGCTCCGGGACAGGGAATGAAAAACTGTTTTTT.

V gene TRBV2 combines with J gene TRBJ2-7; 9 bases are a match to TRBD1. CDR1 is SNHLY, CDR2 FYNNEI, per germline. J gave up 1 base and V 3 bases, and 10 bases lay outside the gene matches. The length of the CDR3 is 17 residues. The CDR3 loop is CASSDRFPGQGSYEQYF. CDR3 DNA sequence: TGTGCCAGCAGTGACCGATTCCCGGGACAGGGTTCCTACGAGCAGTACTTC.

The chain couples TRBV28 to TRBJ1-1, with TRBD1 identical over 7 bases. The CDR3 is made up of 15 amino acids. V dropped 6 bases and J dropped 1; count of bases not matched to a gene: 8. CDR1 is MDHEN, CDR2 SYDVKM, per germline. The DNA of the CDR3 is TGTGCCAGCAGGTATCCGGGACAGAGGAACACTGAAGCTTTCTTT. Amino acid sequence: CASRYPGQRNTEAFF.

The chain combines TRBV15 with TRBJ2-2; D is undetermined. Germline CDR1 and CDR2: LNHNV and YYDKDF (reference sequence). This CDR3 is 15 amino acids long. V was pared by 0 bases and J by 7 bases, with 12 bases between. Written as DNA, the CDR3 is TGTGCCACCAGCAGAGATCTAGAGTGGAGCGGGGAGCTGTTTTTT. Its protein is CATSRDLEWSGELFF.

The V and J genes are TRBV7-2 and TRBJ1-2, with D unresolved. The V end lost 8 bases, the J end lost 4 bases, and 20 bases lay between the germline ends. This CDR3 spans 15 amino acids. Germline values: CDR1 SGHTA, CDR2 FQGNSA. The CDR3: CASEGKQDSFYGYTF. The CDR3 bases are TGTGCCAGCGAAGGGAAGCAGGACTCATTCTATGGCTACACCTTC.

The V gene is TRBV10-2, the J gene TRBJ2-3; possibly TRBD2 for D (6 bases). Per the germline V gene, CDR1 is WSHSY and CDR2 is SAAADI. Deletions cut 7 bases from V and 2 bases from J, with 10 bases between. CDR3 size: 13 residues. CDR3 in amino acids: CASKGTHTDTQYF. The DNA for the CDR3 is TGCGCCAGCAAGGGGACTCACACAGATACGCAGTATTTT.

This chain joins TRBV10-2 and TRBJ2-1, with TRBD2 matching 9 bases. The CDR3 runs to 15 residues. The germline V gene has CDR1 WSHSY and CDR2 SAAADI. Unmatched junction bases numbered 1, after V lost 1 base and J lost 3 bases. The CDR3 DNA sequence: TGCGCCAGCAGTGAGTTGCGGGGGGGCTACAATGAGCAGTTCTTC. Its translation: CASSELRGGYNEQFF.

The chain has TRBV15 and TRBJ2-1, with TRBD2 matching 9 bases. Germline V gives CDR1 LNHNV, CDR2 YYDKDF (reference sequence). Trimming removed 3 bases from V and 7 bases from J; junction bases left unmatched: 13. CDR3 length: 17 amino acids. The CDR3 DNA reads as TGTGCCACCAGCAGTTTTCCCGGGACTAGCAGTATTAATGAGCAGTTCTTC. Protein: CATSSFPGTSSINEQFF.

The DNA of the CDR3 is TGTGCCAGCAGTGTCGGACAGGGGGCCCCCTACGAGCAGTACTTC. It translates to CASSVGQGAPYEQYF. The chain uses TRBV6-1 and TRBJ2-7; 11 bases fit TRBD1. Germline V gives CDR1 MNHNS, CDR2 SASEGT. The CDR3 spans 15 residues. V shed 4 bases and J 2 bases; nucleotides not matched to a gene: 4.

The chain joins TRBV5-1 to TRBJ2-7, with 9 bases lining up with TRBD1. CDR3 length: 17 residues. Germline V gene sequence: CDR1 SGHRS, CDR2 YFSETQ. V shed 1 base, J shed 1 base, and the junction held 9 bases outside the gene matches. CDR3 loop: CASSLSGTGMSSYEQYF. The CDR3, as DNA: TGCGCCAGCAGCTTGTCCGGGACAGGGATGAGTTCCTACGAGCAGTACTTC.

The chain has TRBV6-5 and TRBJ1-1; unclear D gene. V was shortened by 11 bases and J by 5 bases, with 18 bases between the two germline ends. This CDR3 has 13 residues. Germline CDR1 MNHEY, CDR2 SVGAGI. The CDR3 region has the DNA TGTGCCTCAAATTCCCCGGCAGGAACTGAAGCTTTCTTT. This translates into CASNSPAGTEAFF.

The V and J genes are TRBV10-3 and TRBJ2-1; no clear D. V lost 6 bases and J 3 bases, leaving 9 bases between the germline ends. Germline V CDR1 and CDR2: ENHRY, SYGVKD. The CDR3 contains 13 residues. CDR3 region: CAISRNLYNEQFF. CDR3 nucleotides: TGTGCCATCAGCAGGAACCTCTACAATGAGCAGTTCTTC.

A few counts support this clone. The chain links TRBV5-6 to TRBJ2-7, with TRBD1 identical over 8 bases. V lost 2 bases and J lost 5; bases outside the gene matches: 15. Germline V gene sequence: CDR1 SGHDT, CDR2 YYEEEE. This CDR3 is built from 17 residues. The CDR3 is CASSFIRDRPYLDEQYF. DNA of the CDR3: TGTGCCAGCAGCTTCATCCGGGACAGGCCTTACCTGGACGAGCAGTACTTC.

The chain joins TRBV27 to TRBJ2-3, with TRBD2 matching over 13 bases. Looked up from germline, CDR1 is MNHEY and CDR2 is SMNVEV (reference sequence). The CDR3 totals 14 residues. J gave up 5 bases and V 6 bases, and 2 bases lay outside the gene matches. The chain's CDR3 is CASRLAGGQDTQYF. In DNA form, the CDR3 reads TGTGCCAGCAGACTAGCGGGGGGGCAAGATACGCAGTATTTT.

This clone has only one observation. CDR3 protein: CASSLRGNNQPQHF. CDR3 sequence (DNA): TGTGCCAGCAGCTTGCGAGGGAACAATCAGCCCCAGCATTTT. The chain is built from TRBV5-6 and TRBJ1-5, with unresolved D. This CDR3 has 14 residues. Germline lookup yields CDR1 SGHDT and CDR2 YYEEEE. Trimming stripped 1 base from V and 3 bases from J, with 8 bases between.

The gene calls are TRBV6-4 and TRBJ2-6, with D unresolved. V lost 1 base, J lost 4 bases, and 5 bases lay in between. Germline values: CDR1 MRHNA, CDR2 SNTAGT. This CDR3 has 14 residues. The CDR3, as DNA: TGTGCCAGCAGTGACTTCTCGGGGGCCAACGTCCTGACTTTC. It is translated as CASSDFSGANVLTF.

This sequence joins TRBV9 and TRBJ2-3, with D maybe TRBD2 (7 bases). Germline V gene sequence: CDR1 SGDLS, CDR2 YYNGEE. The CDR3 runs 15 residues. V was clipped by 4 bases and J by 3 bases, with 15 bases between them. Here the CDR3 reads CASSSHRGGTDTQYF. CDR3 DNA sequence: TGTGCCAGCAGCTCCCATAGGGGGGGGACAGATACGCAGTATTTT. Full variable domain (rest looked up from reference TRBV9 and TRBJ2-3): DSGVTQTPKHLITATGQRVTLRCSPRSGDLSVYWYQQSLDQGLQFLIQYYNGEERAKGNILERFSAQQFPDLHSELNLSSLELGDSALYFCASSSHRGGTDTQYFGPGTRLTVL.

The V and J genes are TRBV7-9 and TRBJ1-6, with D maybe TRBD1 (6 bases). Deletions cut 4 bases from V and 10 bases from J, with 14 bases between. The germline gives CDR1 SEHNR, CDR2 FQNEAQ (reference sequence). This CDR3 region has 14 residues. This chain's CDR3 is CASSWGGAGSPLHF. CDR3 in DNA: TGTGCCAGCAGCTGGGGGGGCGCGGGATCACCCCTCCACTTT.

This chain joins TRBV7-9 and TRBJ1-2; a weak D match, TRBD1 (6 bases). CDR1 and CDR2 (germline): SEHNR, FQNEAQ (reference sequence). Trimming cost V 5 bases and J 5 bases, with 15 bases left between them. This CDR3 comprises 14 residues. DNA for the CDR3: TGTGCCAGCAGCCCCGCCGGGACAACTTATGGCTACACCTTC. It encodes CASSPAGTTYGYTF.

The V gene is TRBV6-6, the J gene TRBJ2-4; TRBD2 matches at 8 bases. Germline CDR1 MNHNY, CDR2 SVGAGI (reference sequence). This CDR3 is built from 16 residues. The V segment lost 5 bases and the J segment 6 bases; nucleotides outside the gene matches: 12. The CDR3 region is CASSNGGDAERNIQYF. As DNA, the CDR3 is TGTGCCAGCAGTAACGGGGGGGACGCAGAGAGAAACATTCAGTACTTC.

This clone was seen a few times. The same CDR3 also results from other DNA sequences found in this sample. The gene calls are TRBV4-3 and TRBJ2-1, with 7 nucleotides matching TRBD2. The CDR3 is 15 residues long. Germline values: CDR1 LGHNA, CDR2 YSLEER. V trimming: 2 bases; J trimming: 4 bases; junction bases outside the gene matches: 5. In DNA, the CDR3 is TGCGCCAGCAGCCAAAGGGAGGGGATTTACAATGAGCAGTTCTTC. Protein product: CASSQREGIYNEQFF.

The V call is TRBV6-5, the J call TRBJ2-7; a weak D match, TRBD1 (5 bases). The germline V gene encodes CDR1 MNHEY and CDR2 SVGAGI. Trimming left V 2 bases short and J 9 bases short, with 20 bases between. The CDR3 runs to 15 residues. The CDR3 DNA is TGTGCCAGCAGTTACGGGGCAGGGAAGACCCGAGTGCAGTACTTC. It yields the protein CASSYGAGKTRVQYF.

This chain links TRBV7-3 with TRBJ1-1; TRBD1 is a possible D gene (6 bases). Trimming took 1 base from V and 0 from J, leaving 18 bases between them. The CDR3 covers 18 residues. Germline V lookup: CDR1 SGHTA, CDR2 FQGTGA. The CDR3 DNA reads as TGTGCCAGCAGCTTAAGGCCACTGGGGGGGGCGGTGAACACTGAAGCTTTCTTT. Its protein is CASSLRPLGGAVNTEAFF. The full variable domain, with the rest looked up from reference TRBV7-3 and TRBJ1-1, is GAGVSQTPSNKVTEKGKYVELRCDPISGHTALYWYRQSLGQGPEFLIYFQGTGAADDSGLPNDRFFAVRPEGSVSTLKIQRTERGDSAVYLCASSLRPLGGAVNTEAFFGQGTRLTVV.

V usage is TRBV6-5 and J usage is TRBJ2-5; 11 positions agree with TRBD2. The germline V gene encodes CDR1 MNHEY and CDR2 SVGAGI. V trimming: 5 bases; J trimming: 4 bases; junction bases outside the gene matches: 6. This CDR3 is built from 15 residues. The CDR3 loop is CASSISGGAGETQYF. CDR3 nucleotide sequence: TGTGCCAGCAGTATTAGCGGGGGGGCGGGAGAGACCCAGTACTTC.